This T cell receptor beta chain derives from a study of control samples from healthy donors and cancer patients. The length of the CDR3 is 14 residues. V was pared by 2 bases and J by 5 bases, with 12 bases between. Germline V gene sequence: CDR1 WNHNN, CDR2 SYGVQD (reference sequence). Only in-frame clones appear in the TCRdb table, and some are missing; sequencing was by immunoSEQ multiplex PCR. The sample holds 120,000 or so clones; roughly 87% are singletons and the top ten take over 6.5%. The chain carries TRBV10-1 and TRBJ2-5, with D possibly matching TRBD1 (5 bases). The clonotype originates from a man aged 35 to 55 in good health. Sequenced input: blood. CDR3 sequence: CASSEDAGLETQYF. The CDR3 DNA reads TGCGCCAGCAGTGAGGATGCAGGGTTGGAGACCCAGTACTTC.